This T cell receptor (beta chain) stems from a study of graft-versus-host responses after intestinal transplantation. Study findings and constraints: The recipient marrow held GvH clones, and some of them showed up first in ileum or blood.

Points on this clone: Its specificity is not known.

The CDR3 consists of 12 residues. Germline CDR1 reads SGHAT; CDR2 reads FQNNGV. The germline V and J ends were trimmed by 1 base and 6 bases, with 6 bases remaining between them. Produced via immunoSEQ multiplex PCR; TCRdb's table is partial and in-frame only. The table shows around 96,000 clones, with more than 85% occurring only once. The TCR sequence derives from a human donor who received an intestinal transplant. V gene TRBV11-2 combines with J gene TRBJ1-1, with D perhaps TRBD1 (5 bases). The source material was unstimulated CD4+ T cells sorted from spleen or lymph node cells, sampled before intestinal transplant. Here the CDR3 DNA reads TGTGCCAGCAGCTTAGGGGGCCCTGAAGCTTTCTTT. Residues: CASSLGGPEAFF.